This T cell receptor beta chain was captured by sequencing in a study of blood T cell repertoires in COVID-19. At the level of the study: Donors in the United States, Italy and Spain gave samples during acute or convalescent COVID-19.

V dropped 4 bases and J dropped 6 bases, with 6 bases sitting between them. Germline CDR1 is LGHDT and CDR2 is YNNKEL (reference sequence). This CDR3 is built from 12 residues. In the original processing: The authors estimated nucleated cell counts from reference gene primer amplification. TCRdb keeps only in-frame clones here, not all; method: immunoSEQ multiplex PCR. V and J calls and clone size follow that table, whereas D and trimming were derived from the DNA. The table has over 100,000 clones, about 87% seen once. The V and J genes are TRBV3-1 (or the pseudogene TRBV3-2) and TRBJ2-2; D perhaps matches TRBD2 (6 bases). This sequence originates from a man aged 45-65 years with acute or convalescent COVID-19. Sequencing used peripheral blood. The CDR3 DNA sequence: TGTGCCAGCAGCCGGGGGGCCGGGGAGCTGTTTTTT. Protein sequence: CASSRGAGELFF.